These 27 T cell receptor beta chains were all obtained from the same sample, sequenced in a study of cytomegalovirus exposure and HLA in healthy donors. 60 Vbeta and 13 Jbeta primers were used in PCR. Produced via immunoSEQ multiplex PCR; TCRdb's table is partial and in-frame only. The sample has 160,000 or so clones, approximately 78% seen once. Input material: PBMCs. Receptors originate from a male donor in good health and CMV-seronegative.

This clone has only one observation. The chain uses TRBV5-1 and TRBJ1-2, with 8 positions matching TRBD1. The CDR3 consists of 15 residues. Trimming took 0 bases from V and 6 from J; bases not matched to a gene: 7. The germline gives CDR1 SGHRS, CDR2 YFSETQ. This chain's CDR3 is CASSLAGTGFNGYTF. CDR3 coding DNA: TGCGCCAGCAGCTTGGCCGGGACAGGATTTAATGGCTACACCTTC. Drawing the rest from reference TRBV5-1 and TRBJ1-2, the complete variable domain is KAGVTQTPRYLIKTRGQQVTLSCSPISGHRSVSWYQQTPGQGLQFLFEYFSETQRNKGNFPGRFSGRQFSNSRSEMNVSTLELGDSALYLCASSLAGTGFNGYTFGSGTRLTVV.

The rearrangement links TRBV6-1 to TRBJ2-2; possibly TRBD1 for D (5 bases). Germline V gene sequence: CDR1 MNHNS, CDR2 SASEGT. The CDR3 covers 15 residues. Deletions cut 5 bases from V and 7 bases from J, with 17 bases between. The CDR3 loop reads CASSLPPGSGGELFF. CDR3 DNA sequence: TGTGCCAGCAGTCTACCCCCAGGGTCGGGCGGGGAGCTGTTTTTT.

This chain connects TRBV11-2 to TRBJ1-5; no firm D call. The CDR3 has 14 residues. V lost 2 bases, J lost 3 bases, and 8 bases lay in between. Germline assignment: CDR1 SGHAT and CDR2 FQNNGV. CDR3 coding DNA: TGTGCCAGCAGCTTATACGGGGACAATCAGCCCCAGCATTTT. Translated, it gives CASSLYGDNQPQHF.

This clone was recorded only once. The chain combines TRBV2 with TRBJ1-2, with D unclear. Germline loops: CDR1 SNHLY, CDR2 FYNNEI. Trimming took off 10 bases at V and 0 bases at J, with 15 bases between the two ends. The CDR3 consists of 14 residues. The CDR3 DNA sequence: TGTGCCATCCCGGGAAGGTACTCTAACTATGGCTACACCTTC. This translates into CAIPGRYSNYGYTF.

The chain is built from TRBV7-2 and TRBJ1-1; D not certain. Per germline, CDR1 SGHTA and CDR2 FQGNSA. The CDR3 length is 14 residues. The V end lost 2 bases, the J end lost 1 base, and 8 bases lay between the germline ends. The CDR3 bases are TGTGCCAGCAGCTTATCGGGGAGGAACACTGAAGCTTTCTTT. Its translation is CASSLSGRNTEAFF. The full variable domain, in which reference TRBV7-2 and TRBJ1-1 provide the parts outside the CDR3, is GAGVSQSPSNKVTEKGKDVELRCDPISGHTALYWYRQSLGQGLEFLIYFQGNSAPDKSGLPSDRFSAERTGGSVSTLTIQRTQQEDSAVYLCASSLSGRNTEAFFGQGTRLTVV.

This clone was found a few times. The chain carries TRBV7-9 and TRBJ2-5; D is ambiguous. CDR1 and CDR2 (germline): SEHNR, FQNEAQ (reference sequence). The CDR3 totals 14 residues. The V end was cut by 3 bases, the J end by 0 bases, with 8 bases between. The CDR3 DNA reads as TGTGCCAGCAGCTTCGTGAGAAACCAAGAGACCCAGTACTTC. It yields the protein CASSFVRNQETQYF.

This chain connects TRBV7-2 to TRBJ2-3; TRBD1 is a possible D gene (5 bases). V was pared by 2 bases and J by 0 bases, with 15 bases between. Germline-derived CDR1 and CDR2 are SGHTA and FQGNSA. This CDR3 is 17 amino acids long. The CDR3 sequence is CASSLLARGTSTDTQYF. CDR3 in DNA: TGTGCCAGCAGCTTACTGGCTAGGGGCACTAGCACAGATACGCAGTATTTT.

This clone was counted between two and nine times. V usage is TRBV4-3 and J usage is TRBJ2-5; D remains unclear. The V end lost 0 bases, the J end lost 5 bases, and 13 bases lay between the germline ends. The length of the CDR3 is 15 residues. CDR1 and CDR2 from the germline V gene are LGHNA and YSLEER. CDR3 sequence: CASSQDWIASETQYF. The CDR3 DNA reads as TGCGCCAGCAGCCAAGATTGGATAGCATCCGAGACCCAGTACTTC.

The gene calls are TRBV9 and TRBJ2-7; the D gene is possibly TRBD1 (7 bases). This CDR3 is 15 amino acids long. V gave up 0 bases and J gave up 7 bases, with 17 bases separating them. Germline V lookup: CDR1 SGDLS, CDR2 YYNGEE. This chain's CDR3 is CASSVGIETGREQYF. Written as DNA, the CDR3 is TGTGCCAGCAGCGTAGGAATTGAGACAGGGAGGGAGCAGTACTTC. The full variable domain, with the rest looked up from reference TRBV9 and TRBJ2-7, is DSGVTQTPKHLITATGQRVTLRCSPRSGDLSVYWYQQSLDQGLQFLIQYYNGEERAKGNILERFSAQQFPDLHSELNLSSLELGDSALYFCASSVGIETGREQYFGPGTRLTVT.

This chain joins TRBV9 and TRBJ1-2, with 7 bases identical to TRBD1. The germline V gene has CDR1 SGDLS and CDR2 YYNGEE. There are 14 residues in the CDR3. V lost 0 bases and J lost 5; bases outside the gene matches: 4. CDR3 residues: CASSVGSQGYGYTF. CDR3 in DNA: TGTGCCAGCAGCGTAGGTTCACAGGGGTATGGCTACACCTTC.

V and J are TRBV6-6 and TRBJ1-1; tentative D call: TRBD1 (6 bases). Trimming removed 0 bases at V and 4 bases at J, with 9 bases between. Germline CDR1 reads MNHNY; CDR2 reads SVGAGI (reference sequence). The CDR3 sequence is 14 residues long. CDR3 loop: CASSYSQGSTEAFF. In nucleotides, the CDR3 is TGTGCCAGCAGTTACTCCCAGGGGTCCACTGAAGCTTTCTTT.

The chain links TRBV4-3 to TRBJ1-2; D remains ambiguous. V shed 0 bases and J shed 4 bases, with 12 bases lying between them. Germline-derived CDR1 and CDR2 are LGHNA and YSLEER. The CDR3 has 15 residues. The CDR3 DNA follows: TGCGCCAGCAGCCAAGATACATCGTACCGCTATGGCTACACCTTC. Translation: CASSQDTSYRYGYTF.

This clone was found once. This chain connects TRBV6-6 to TRBJ2-7; D is possibly TRBD1 (5 bases). V was pared by 2 bases and J by 6 bases, with 5 bases between. The CDR3 spans 11 residues. Germline V gene sequence: CDR1 MNHNY, CDR2 SVGAGI (reference sequence). CDR3 amino acids: CASSYRGEQYF. Written as DNA, the CDR3 is TGTGCCAGCAGTTACAGGGGCGAGCAGTACTTC.

This chain joins TRBV11-3 and TRBJ2-1, with 11 bases aligning to TRBD1. The CDR3 loop spans 17 amino acids. The ends lost 4 bases at V and 3 bases at J; junction bases unmatched: 8. CDR1 is SGHNT and CDR2 is YENEEA in the germline V gene. CDR3 amino acids: CASSSGSGTGGYNEQFF. CDR3 in DNA: TGTGCCAGCAGCTCGGGATCCGGGACAGGGGGCTACAATGAGCAGTTCTTC.

The rearrangement joins TRBV7-3 to TRBJ2-1; 15 bases fit TRBD2. Germline values: CDR1 SGHTA, CDR2 FQGTGA. This CDR3 has 15 amino acids. V lost 5 bases, J lost 8 bases, and 4 bases stayed unmatched. CDR3 nucleotides: TGTGCCAGCAGCCTGGGACTAGCGGGAGGCCATGAGCAGTTCTTC. Encoded protein: CASSLGLAGGHEQFF.

J is TRBJ1-1 and V is TRBV11-2; D may be TRBD1 (6 bases). CDR1 is SGHAT and CDR2 is FQNNGV in the germline V gene. This CDR3 spans 13 amino acids. Trimming stripped 1 base from V and 4 bases from J, with 7 bases between. Here the CDR3 DNA reads TGTGCCAGCAGCTTAGTCAGGGGCACTGAAGCTTTCTTT. Translating it yields CASSLVRGTEAFF.

This clone was found many times. This rearrangement joins TRBV19 to TRBJ1-2; D gene unclear. The V gene's germline CDR1 is LNHDA and CDR2 SQIVND (reference sequence). Deletions cut 0 bases from V and 4 bases from J, with 9 bases between. The CDR3 totals 14 residues. The CDR3 DNA follows: TGTGCCAGTAGTATAGACGGCGGACTCTATGGCTACACCTTC. Its translation is CASSIDGGLYGYTF.

This clone has only one observation. V gene TRBV29-1 combines with J gene TRBJ2-5; D is unresolved. The assigned J gene may be wrong: the sequence end matches TRBJ2-7 better. The germline gives CDR1 SQVTM, CDR2 ANQGSEA. The CDR3 sequence is 11 residues long. The CDR3 sequence: CSVGSLYEQYF. For the CDR3, the DNA is TGCAGCGTTGGCTCCCTCTACGAGCAGTACTTC.

The chain has TRBV28 and TRBJ1-2; D is ambiguous. The germline V gene encodes CDR1 MDHEN and CDR2 SYDVKM. The CDR3 sequence is 12 residues long. V lost 5 bases, J lost 3 bases, and 7 bases lay in between. DNA of the CDR3: TGTGCCAGCAGTGAGGAGGACTATGGCTACACCTTC. It is translated as CASSEEDYGYTF.

Details on this clone: One junction end disagrees with the germline gene, perhaps due to a read error. The chain uses TRBV7-7 and TRBJ2-1, with 8 bases fitting TRBD1. Germline V CDR1 and CDR2: SSHAT, FNYEAQ (reference sequence). There are 15 residues in the CDR3. In nucleotides, the CDR3 is TGTGCTAGCAGCCCATCGGACAGGGAGTACAATGAGCAGTTCTTC. Encoded protein: CASSPSDREYNEQFF.

This chain uses TRBV10-3 with TRBJ1-6; a weak D match, TRBD1 (5 bases). Germline V gene lookup returns CDR1 ENHRY and CDR2 SYGVKD. V lost 10 bases and J 5 bases, leaving 12 bases between the germline ends. The CDR3 is 13 residues long. The CDR3 is CATEQENNSPLHF. Here the CDR3 DNA reads TGTGCCACCGAACAGGAGAATAATTCACCCCTCCACTTT.

This clone was recorded only once. The chain uses TRBV7-2 and TRBJ2-5; D uncertain. This CDR3 has 12 residues. Germline CDR1 is SGHTA and CDR2 is FQGNSA. The V gene lost 3 bases and the J gene lost 0 bases, with 2 bases spanning the gap. The CDR3 protein is CASSFDQETQYF. Written as DNA, the CDR3 is TGTGCCAGCAGCTTCGACCAAGAGACCCAGTACTTC.

Only one count was recorded for this clone. The chain combines TRBV6-4 with TRBJ1-2, with D perhaps TRBD1 (6 bases). V gave up 6 bases and J gave up 2 bases, with 10 bases separating them. The germline CDR1 and CDR2 sequences are MRHNA and SNTAGT. The CDR3 length is 13 residues. CDR3 protein: CASSEQGNYGYTF. In nucleotides, the CDR3 is TGTGCCAGCAGCGAACAGGGAAACTATGGCTACACCTTC.

This clone was counted only a few times. V usage is TRBV28 and J usage is TRBJ2-7, with 7 bases identical to TRBD2. Germline V CDR1 and CDR2: MDHEN, SYDVKM. This CDR3 spans 14 amino acids. V was pared by 2 bases and J by 1 base, with 2 bases of the junction left unmatched. CDR3 region: CASSLKRGSYEQYF. For the CDR3, the DNA is TGTGCCAGCAGTTTAAAGCGGGGTTCCTACGAGCAGTACTTC.

A remark on this clone: The sample contains more than one DNA sequence encoding this CDR3. The DNA for the CDR3 is TGTGCCAGCAGCTTACTAGCGGGAGGCAATGAGCAGTTCTTC. It specifies CASSLLAGGNEQFF. The genes are TRBV11-1 and TRBJ2-1, with 11 bases aligning to TRBD2. The CDR3 covers 14 residues. Germline CDR1 SGHAT, CDR2 FQDESV (reference sequence). V shed 2 bases, J shed 6 bases, and the junction held 0 bases outside the gene matches. Supplemented by reference TRBV11-1 and TRBJ2-1, the full variable domain reads EAEVAQSPRYKITEKSQAVAFWCDPISGHATLYWYRQILGQGPELLVQFQDESVVDDSQLPKDRFSAERLKGVDSTLKIQPAELGDSAMYLCASSLLAGGNEQFFGPGTRLTVL.

V gene TRBV5-5 combines with J gene TRBJ2-5, with 8 bases that match TRBD2. V was clipped by 0 bases and J by 5 bases; unmatched bases: 9. The length of the CDR3 is 16 residues. Looked up from germline, CDR1 is SGHKS and CDR2 is YYEKEE (reference sequence). The CDR3 DNA follows: TGTGCCAGCAGCTTGGTCCCGGGAGGGCCTGGGGAGACCCAGTACTTC. Its translation is CASSLVPGGPGETQYF.

DNA of the CDR3: TGCGCCAGCAGCTCGGGACTAGCGGGAGACGAGCAGTACTTC. It codes for CASSSGLAGDEQYF. The chain couples TRBV5-1 to TRBJ2-7, with 14 bases lining up with TRBD2. Germline trimming cut 3 bases from V and 5 bases from J; bases unmatched to any gene: 1. The CDR3 totals 14 residues. Per the germline V gene, CDR1 is SGHRS and CDR2 is YFSETQ. The complete variable domain, with remaining parts taken from reference TRBV5-1 and TRBJ2-7, reads KAGVTQTPRYLIKTRGQQVTLSCSPISGHRSVSWYQQTPGQGLQFLFEYFSETQRNKGNFPGRFSGRQFSNSRSEMNVSTLELGDSALYLCASSSGLAGDEQYFGPGTRLTVT.